The rows below give T cell receptor beta chains drawn from one sample of a study of OX40 agonist ivuxolimab in advanced cancers. Sequencing was performed with immunoSEQ multiplex PCR; in TCRdb, only in-frame clones are kept and a portion is missing. The table lists 30,000 or so clones, about nine tenths of them singletons. Sequencing was performed on CD4+ or CD8+ T cells sorted from blood, taken in a trial of the OX40 agonist ivuxolimab. These receptors all come from an adult with an advanced solid tumor such as melanoma, head and neck, liver or kidney cancer. CDR3s include the opening cysteine and the closing phenylalanine or tryptophan. The order of the fields is V gene, J gene, D gene, clone size, CDR3 DNA, CDR3 protein. The D gene is left open where the match is weak. Clone size is not always given. Where it is, it says once, few, many or a class for expanded clones.

TRBV9	TRBJ1-1	.	.	TGTGCCAGCAGCGTAGATCAGGCCATGAACACTGAAGCTTTCTTT	CASSVDQAMNTEAFF
TRBV10-3	TRBJ2-1	.	.	TGTGCCATCAGTGAAGGGGGATTTGACGCGGGTGGTGAGCAGTTCTTC	CAISEGGFDAGGEQFF
TRBV6-5	TRBJ2-3	.	.	TGTGCCAGCTCAATCGAGGGTGGTCGGTCGTATTTT	CASSIEGGRSYF
TRBV7-6	TRBJ2-7	TRBD1	.	TGTGCCAGCAGCGTGGGACAGAGCTCCTACGAGCAGTACTTC	CASSVGQSSYEQYF
TRBV30	TRBJ1-2	.	.	TGTGCCTGGGTTGCCACCTGGACACAGGAGTATGGCTACACCTTC	CAWVATWTQEYGYTF
TRBV7-9	TRBJ2-1	TRBD2	.	TGTGCCAGCATACTAGCGGGGGACTACAATGAGCAGTTCTTC	CASILAGDYNEQFF
TRBV29-1	TRBJ2-1	.	.	TGCAGCGTTGATGGTCTTGGCTTAGACAATGAGCAGTTCTTC	CSVDGLGLDNEQFF
TRBV27	TRBJ2-7	.	.	TGTGCCAGCAGGTATAGCGTAGGATACGAGCAGTACTTC	CASRYSVGYEQYF
TRBV2	TRBJ2-7	.	.	TGTGCCAGCAGGACCCAAGGGACCCCCTACGAGCAGTACTTC	CASRTQGTPYEQYF
TRBV10-3	TRBJ1-5	.	.	TGTGCCATCAGTGAGTCTCCAAATCAGCCCCAGCATTTT	CAISESPNQPQHF
TRBV27	TRBJ2-2	.	.	TGTGCCAGCAGTACCGGGACAAACACCGGGGAGCTGTTTTTT	CASSTGTNTGELFF
TRBV5-6	TRBJ2-3	TRBD2	.	TGTGCCAGCAGCGGGACTAGCGGGAGTGGCGGCACAGATACGCAGTATTTT	CASSGTSGSGGTDTQYF
TRBV5-1	TRBJ1-5	.	.	TGCGCCAGCAGCTTGGACTCACGGCAGCCCCAGCATTTT	CASSLDSRQPQHF
TRBV27	TRBJ2-1	TRBD2	.	TGTGCCAGCACCGTACTAGCGGGAGTGATGGATGAGCAGTTCTTC	CASTVLAGVMDEQFF
TRBV7-9	TRBJ1-6	.	once	TGTGCCAGCGCGCCGGTTGGCGGCGATTCACCCCTCCACTTT	CASAPVGGDSPLHF
TRBV11-2	TRBJ2-1	.	.	TGTGCCAGCAGCTTAGTCAATGAGCAGTTCTTC	CASSLVNEQFF
TRBV18	TRBJ2-2	.	.	TGTGCCAGCTCACCACCTGGAGGGGATCGCACCGGGGAGCTGTTTTTT	CASSPPGGDRTGELFF
TRBV18	TRBJ1-1	TRBD1	.	TGTGCCAGCTCACCCAAATGGACAGGGATTGGTAACACTGAAGCTTTCTTT	CASSPKWTGIGNTEAFF
TRBV19	TRBJ1-1	.	.	TGTGCCAGTAGTATCTCAGGGAACACTGAAGCTTTCTTT	CASSISGNTEAFF
TRBV13	TRBJ2-7	TRBD2	.	TGTGCCAGCAGCTTCGGGAGGGCGTACGAGCAGTACTTC	CASSFGRAYEQYF
TRBV7-6	TRBJ1-2	.	.	TGTGCCAGCAGCTTAGCCCCTTCCGATGGCTACACCTTC	CASSLAPSDGYTF
TRBV19	TRBJ2-7	TRBD1	once	TGTGCCAGTAGTACAAGGACAGGGGGGCAGTACTTC	CASSTRTGGQYF
TRBV9	TRBJ2-1	.	.	TGTGCCAGCAGATACTCATCCGGCGGGCCGATGGGGGAGCAGTTCTTC	CASRYSSGGPMGEQFF
TRBV5-4	TRBJ2-7	TRBD2	.	TGTGCCAGCAGCTGGACTAGCGGCTACGAGCAGTACTTC	CASSWTSGYEQYF
TRBV9	TRBJ2-6	.	.	TGTGCCAGCAGCCTCGAGGTGTGGCGCTCTGGGGCCAACGTCCTGACTTTC	CASSLEVWRSGANVLTF
TRBV6-5	TRBJ2-1	.	.	TGTGCCAGCAGTTCTTCTTCCTCCTACAATGAGCAGTTCTTC	CASSSSSSYNEQFF
TRBV7-9	TRBJ1-1	.	.	TGTGCCAGCAGCTTACAGGGGCTCAACACTGAAGCTTTCTTT	CASSLQGLNTEAFF
TRBV21-1	TRBJ2-6	.	.	TGTGCCAGCAGCAAATATCCGGGGGCCCTGGCTTGTGGGGCCAACGTCCTGACTTTC	CASSKYPGALACGANVLTF
TRBV7-9	TRBJ2-2	.	once	TGTGCCAGCAGCTACACGGCCGGGGAGCTGTTTTTT	CASSYTAGELFF
TRBV19	TRBJ2-7	.	few	TGTGCCAGTAGTAACCACTACGAGCAGTACTTC	CASSNHYEQYF
TRBV6-4	TRBJ2-2	.	.	TGTGCCAGCAGTGACCTTGTTGGGACCGGGGAGCTGTTTTTT	CASSDLVGTGELFF
TRBV19	TRBJ2-1	.	.	TGTGCCAGTAGTATAATAGCCCCTCTATACAATGAGCAGTTCTTC	CASSIIAPLYNEQFF
TRBV5-4	TRBJ1-6	TRBD1	.	TGTGCCAGCAGCTCAAACAGGGGAAGGTCACCCCTCCACTTT	CASSSNRGRSPLHF
TRBV7-6	TRBJ2-7	.	.	TGTGCCAGCAGCTTAGCCCAGGGCTACGAGCAGTACTTC	CASSLAQGYEQYF
TRBV21-1	TRBJ2-3	.	.	TGTGCCAGCAGCACTGGTGGGGGCTCCTCAGATACGCAGTATTTT	CASSTGGGSSDTQYF
TRBV9	TRBJ2-7	TRBD2	once	TGTGCCAGCAGCGACCGCCCCGGGGCGGGAGGGTTCGCCGAGCAGTACTTC	CASSDRPGAGGFAEQYF
TRBV19	TRBJ1-5	.	.	TGTGCCAGTAGTACCAACCTCTGGCGGGGATATCAGCCCCAGCATTTT	CASSTNLWRGYQPQHF
TRBV9	TRBJ1-1	.	.	TGTGCCAGCAGCGTAGGTGGGACCACTGAAGCTTTCTTT	CASSVGGTTEAFF
TRBV4-3	TRBJ2-1	TRBD2	.	TGCGCCAGCAGTTACACCGGGACTAACTACAATGAGCAGTTCTTC	CASSYTGTNYNEQFF
TRBV6-6	TRBJ1-5	.	.	TGTGCCAGCAGTGGATATAGCAATCAGCCCCAGCATTTT	CASSGYSNQPQHF
TRBV4-1	TRBJ1-1	.	.	TGCGCCAGCAGCCAAGATCTGGGGGAAGGAATGAACACTGAAGCTTTCTTT	CASSQDLGEGMNTEAFF
TRBV13	TRBJ2-5	.	.	TGTGCCAGCAGCCAGGGTCGGGAGACCCAGTACTTC	CASSQGRETQYF
TRBV12-5	TRBJ2-7	TRBD1	.	TGTGCTAGTGGTTTGGCCCCATTGACAGGGATCGCCTACGAGCAGTACTTC	CASGLAPLTGIAYEQYF
TRBV14	TRBJ2-7	.	.	TGTGCCAGCAGCCAAGACCAGGATTCCTACGAGCAGTACTTC	CASSQDQDSYEQYF
TRBV5-1	TRBJ2-7	.	once	TGCGCCAGCAGCTTGGGCGGGACGGGCTACGAGCAGTACTTC	CASSLGGTGYEQYF
TRBV6-5	TRBJ2-3	TRBD1	.	TGTGCCAGCAGAGAAAGGGACAGCCTCACAGATACGCAGTATTTT	CASRERDSLTDTQYF
TRBV9	TRBJ1-3	.	.	TGTGCCAGCAGTCCCGGGACGGGCTCTGGAAACACCATATATTTT	CASSPGTGSGNTIYF
TRBV7-9	TRBJ1-3	.	.	TGTGCCAGCAGCTTAGCGTACTCTGGAAACACCATATATTTT	CASSLAYSGNTIYF